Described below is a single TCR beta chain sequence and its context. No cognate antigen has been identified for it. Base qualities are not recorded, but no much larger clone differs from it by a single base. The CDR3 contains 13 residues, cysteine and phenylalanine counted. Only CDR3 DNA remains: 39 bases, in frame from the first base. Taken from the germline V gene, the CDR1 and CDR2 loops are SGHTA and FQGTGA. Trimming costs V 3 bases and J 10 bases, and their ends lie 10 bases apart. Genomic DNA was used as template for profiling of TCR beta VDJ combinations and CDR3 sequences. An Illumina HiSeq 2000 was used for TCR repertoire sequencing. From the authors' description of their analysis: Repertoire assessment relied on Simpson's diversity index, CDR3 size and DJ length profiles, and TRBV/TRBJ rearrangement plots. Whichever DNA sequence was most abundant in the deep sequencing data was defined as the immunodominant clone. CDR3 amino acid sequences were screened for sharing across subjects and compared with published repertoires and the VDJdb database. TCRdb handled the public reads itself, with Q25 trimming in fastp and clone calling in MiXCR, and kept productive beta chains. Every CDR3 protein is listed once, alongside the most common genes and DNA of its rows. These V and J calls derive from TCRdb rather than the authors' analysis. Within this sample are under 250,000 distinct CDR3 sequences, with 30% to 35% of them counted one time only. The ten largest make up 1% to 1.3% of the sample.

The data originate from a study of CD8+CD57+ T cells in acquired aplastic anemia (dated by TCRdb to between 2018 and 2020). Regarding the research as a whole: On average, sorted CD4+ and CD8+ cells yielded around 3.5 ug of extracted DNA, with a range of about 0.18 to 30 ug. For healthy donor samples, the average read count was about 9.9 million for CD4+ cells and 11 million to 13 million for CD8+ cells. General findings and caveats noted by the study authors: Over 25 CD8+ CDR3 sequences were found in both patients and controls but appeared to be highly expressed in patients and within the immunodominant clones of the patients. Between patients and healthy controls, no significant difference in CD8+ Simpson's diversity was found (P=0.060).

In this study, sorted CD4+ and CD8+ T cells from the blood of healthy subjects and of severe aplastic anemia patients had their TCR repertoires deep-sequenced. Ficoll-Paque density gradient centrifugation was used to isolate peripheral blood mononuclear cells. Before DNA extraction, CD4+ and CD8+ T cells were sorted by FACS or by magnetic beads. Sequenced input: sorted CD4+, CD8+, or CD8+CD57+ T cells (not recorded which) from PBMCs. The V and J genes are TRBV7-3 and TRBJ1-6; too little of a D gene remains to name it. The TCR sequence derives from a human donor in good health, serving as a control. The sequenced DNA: TGTGCCAGCAGCTTCGACCCACAGTCACCCCTCCACTTT. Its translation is CASSFDPQSPLHF.